The present T cell receptor (beta chain) was sequenced within a study of tumor-infiltrating lymphocytes in primary liver carcinoma. This CDR3 spans 15 amino acids. Germline V gene lookup returns CDR1 SGHRS and CDR2 YFSETQ. Total RNA and DNA came together from 20-30 mg of bulk tissue without cell sorting. The input was around 0.5 ug total RNA; TCR beta cDNA was made from it with a constant-region primer. Modified slightly, ARM-PCR produced TCR beta libraries over three nested multiplex PCR rounds. A C-beta reverse primer and TRBV1-TRBV30 forward primers served in each of the first two PCR rounds, at 10 cycles apiece. TCRdb reprocessed the multiplex PCR reads with MiXCR, giving one entry per CDR3 protein. Here the sample spans around 25,000 distinct CDR3 sequences, roughly 78% being singletons. On this clonotype: Mismatch with germline at one junction end may stem from a read error.

The rearrangement joins TRBV5-1 to TRBJ1-5; TRBD1 matches 8 bases. The receptor comes from a middle-aged man with primary liver carcinoma and hepatitis B virus infection. The sequenced sample consisted of liver tumor tissue from sampling region 3. Specified subset: tumor region T3, left-lateral pole. CDR3 DNA sequence: TGCGCCAGCAGCCCAGGGCACAGGGGGGATCAGTCCCAGCATTTT. The encoded protein is CASSPGHRGDQSQHF.